Sequencing of this TCR beta chain was carried out in a study of T cell changes during pregnancy in multiple sclerosis. Assay used: immunoSEQ multiplex PCR; TCRdb lists only in-frame clones, some missing. The sample has 65,000 to 70,000 clones; more than 90% are singletons. The germline CDR1 and CDR2 sequences are PRHDT and FYEKMQ (reference sequence). CDR3 length equals 15 residues. V lost 5 bases to trimming and J lost 2 bases, with 14 bases between them. The sample here was peripheral blood, taken in the first trimester of pregnancy. The sequence was collected from a female donor with multiple sclerosis, enrolled in a pregnancy study. This chain uses TRBV13 with TRBJ2-3; possible D gene TRBD1, 6 bases. The CDR3 protein is CASSIWDTTTDTQYF. The CDR3 DNA is TGTGCCAGCAGCATCTGGGACACCACCACAGATACGCAGTATTTT.